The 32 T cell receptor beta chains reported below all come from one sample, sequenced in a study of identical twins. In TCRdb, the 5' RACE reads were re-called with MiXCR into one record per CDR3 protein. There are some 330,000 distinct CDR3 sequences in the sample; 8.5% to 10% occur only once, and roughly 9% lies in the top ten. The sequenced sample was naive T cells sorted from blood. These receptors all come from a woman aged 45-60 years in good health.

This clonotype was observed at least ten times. The CDR3, as DNA: TGCAGCGTTGTAGCGGGAGCCTACGAGCAGTACTTC. This encodes CSVVAGAYEQYF. The rearrangement joins TRBV29-1 to TRBJ2-7, with TRBD2 matching over 9 bases. Trimming removed 4 bases from V and 2 bases from J; junction bases left unmatched: 0. Germline-derived CDR1 and CDR2 are SQVTM and ANQGSEA. The CDR3 runs 12 residues.

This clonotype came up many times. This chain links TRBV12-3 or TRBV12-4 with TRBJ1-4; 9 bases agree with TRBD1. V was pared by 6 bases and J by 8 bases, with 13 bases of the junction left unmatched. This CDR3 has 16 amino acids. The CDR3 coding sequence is TGTGCCAGCAGATCTTCGGGACAGGGAACAGGAGAAAAACTGTTTTTT. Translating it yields CASRSSGQGTGEKLFF.

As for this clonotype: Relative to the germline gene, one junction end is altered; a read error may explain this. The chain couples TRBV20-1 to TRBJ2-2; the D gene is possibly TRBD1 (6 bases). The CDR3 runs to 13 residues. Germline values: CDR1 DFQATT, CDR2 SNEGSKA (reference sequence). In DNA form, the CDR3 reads TGCAGTGCTACAGGGGTGAACACCGGGGACCTGTTTTTT. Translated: CSATGVNTGDLFF.

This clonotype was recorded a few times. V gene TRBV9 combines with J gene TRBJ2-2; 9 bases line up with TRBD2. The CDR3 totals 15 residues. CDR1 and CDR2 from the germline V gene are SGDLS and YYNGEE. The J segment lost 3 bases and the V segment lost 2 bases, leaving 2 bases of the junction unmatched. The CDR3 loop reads CASSVLAGDTGELFF. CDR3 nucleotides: TGTGCCAGCAGCGTTTTAGCGGGAGACACCGGGGAGCTGTTTTTT.

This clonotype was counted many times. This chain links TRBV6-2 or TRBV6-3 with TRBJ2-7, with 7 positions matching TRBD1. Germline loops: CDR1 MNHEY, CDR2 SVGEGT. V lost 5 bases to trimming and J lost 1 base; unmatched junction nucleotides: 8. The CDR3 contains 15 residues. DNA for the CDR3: TGTGCCAGCAGTGGCTCCGGGACAGCGTCCTACGAGCAGTACGTC. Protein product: CASSGSGTASYEQYV.

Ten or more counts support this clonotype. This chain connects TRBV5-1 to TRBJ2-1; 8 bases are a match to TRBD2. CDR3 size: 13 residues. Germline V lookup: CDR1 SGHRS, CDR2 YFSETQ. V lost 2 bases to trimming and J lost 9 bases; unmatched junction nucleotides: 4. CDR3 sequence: CASSFSRGGEQFF. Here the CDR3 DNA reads TGCGCCAGCAGCTTTTCCCGGGGGGGTGAGCAGTTCTTC.

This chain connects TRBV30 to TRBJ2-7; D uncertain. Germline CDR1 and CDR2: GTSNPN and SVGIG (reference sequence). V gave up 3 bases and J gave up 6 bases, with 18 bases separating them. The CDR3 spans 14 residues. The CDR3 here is CAWRPGPLMFEQYF. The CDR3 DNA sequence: TGTGCCTGGAGACCGGGTCCTTTAATGTTCGAGCAGTACTTC.

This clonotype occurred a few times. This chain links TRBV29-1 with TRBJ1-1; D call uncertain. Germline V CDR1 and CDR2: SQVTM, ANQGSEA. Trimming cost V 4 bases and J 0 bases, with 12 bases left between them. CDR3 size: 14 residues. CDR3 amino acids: CSVVGSRMNTEAFF. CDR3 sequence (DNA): TGCAGCGTTGTGGGCAGCCGAATGAACACTGAAGCTTTCTTT.

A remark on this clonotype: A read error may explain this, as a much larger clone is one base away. The CDR3 nucleotides are TGTGCCAGCAGAGGACAGGGGCCCGGGGAGCCGTTTTTT. This gives the protein CASRGQGPGEPFF. V and J are TRBV12-3 or TRBV12-4 and TRBJ2-2, with 9 bases matching TRBD1. The CDR3 loop spans 13 amino acids.

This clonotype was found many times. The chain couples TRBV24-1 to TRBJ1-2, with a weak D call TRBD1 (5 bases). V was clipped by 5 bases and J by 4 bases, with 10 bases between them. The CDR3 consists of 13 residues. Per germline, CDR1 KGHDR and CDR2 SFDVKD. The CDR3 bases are TGTGCCACCAGTGCGACAGCGATCTATGGCTACACCTTC. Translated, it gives CATSATAIYGYTF.

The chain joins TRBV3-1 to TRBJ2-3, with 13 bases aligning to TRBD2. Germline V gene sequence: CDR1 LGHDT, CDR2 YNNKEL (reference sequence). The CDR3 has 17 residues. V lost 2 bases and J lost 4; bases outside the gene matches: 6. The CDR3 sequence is CASSQRTSGRASDTQYF. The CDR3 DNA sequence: TGTGCCAGCAGCCAACGCACTAGCGGGAGGGCATCAGATACGCAGTATTTT.

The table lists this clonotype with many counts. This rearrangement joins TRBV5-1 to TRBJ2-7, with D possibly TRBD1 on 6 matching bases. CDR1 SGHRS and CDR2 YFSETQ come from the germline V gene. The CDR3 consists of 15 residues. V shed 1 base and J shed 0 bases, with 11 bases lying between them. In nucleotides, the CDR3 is TGCGCCAGCAGCTTGACGACAGGAAACTCCTACGAGCAGTACTTC. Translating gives CASSLTTGNSYEQYF.

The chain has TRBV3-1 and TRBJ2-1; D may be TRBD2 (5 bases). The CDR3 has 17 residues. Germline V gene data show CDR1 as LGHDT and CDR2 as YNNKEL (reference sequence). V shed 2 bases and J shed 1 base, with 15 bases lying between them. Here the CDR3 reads CASSQPLGRGSYNEQFF. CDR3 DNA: TGTGCCAGCAGCCAACCCTTGGGGAGAGGGTCCTACAATGAGCAGTTCTTC.

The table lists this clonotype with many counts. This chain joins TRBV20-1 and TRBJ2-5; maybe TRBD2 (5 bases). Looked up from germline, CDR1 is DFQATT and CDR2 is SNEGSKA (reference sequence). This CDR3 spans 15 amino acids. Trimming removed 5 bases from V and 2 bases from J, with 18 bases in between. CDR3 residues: CSALPFIALQETQYF. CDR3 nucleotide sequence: TGCAGTGCTCTACCCTTTATAGCGCTTCAAGAGACCCAGTACTTC.

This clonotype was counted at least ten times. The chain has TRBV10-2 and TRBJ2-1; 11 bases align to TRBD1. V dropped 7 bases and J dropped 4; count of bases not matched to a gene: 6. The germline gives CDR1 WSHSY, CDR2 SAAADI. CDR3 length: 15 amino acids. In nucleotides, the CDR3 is TGCGCCAGCAACCCAGGGACAGGGGGATACAATGAGCAGTTCTTC. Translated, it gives CASNPGTGGYNEQFF.

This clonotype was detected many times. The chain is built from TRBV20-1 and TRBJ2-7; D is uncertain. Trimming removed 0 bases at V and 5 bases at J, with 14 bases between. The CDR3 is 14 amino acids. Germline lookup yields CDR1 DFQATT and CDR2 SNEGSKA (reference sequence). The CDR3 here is CSARDLLTVHEQYF. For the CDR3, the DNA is TGCAGTGCTAGAGATCTCTTGACGGTCCACGAGCAGTACTTC.

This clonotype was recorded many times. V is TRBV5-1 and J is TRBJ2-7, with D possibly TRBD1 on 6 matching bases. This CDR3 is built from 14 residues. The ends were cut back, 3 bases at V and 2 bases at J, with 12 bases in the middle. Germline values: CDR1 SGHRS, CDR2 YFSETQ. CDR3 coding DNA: TGCGCCAGCAGCTCCGGACAGAACACCTACGAGCAGTACTTC. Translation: CASSSGQNTYEQYF.

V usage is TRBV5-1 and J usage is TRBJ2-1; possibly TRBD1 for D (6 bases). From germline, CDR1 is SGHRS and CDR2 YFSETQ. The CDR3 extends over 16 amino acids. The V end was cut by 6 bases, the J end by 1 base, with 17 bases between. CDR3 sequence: CASTNGGGGSYNEQFF. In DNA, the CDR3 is TGCGCCAGCACCAATGGGGGCGGCGGATCCTACAATGAGCAGTTCTTC. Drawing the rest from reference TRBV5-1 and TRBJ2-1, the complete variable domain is KAGVTQTPRYLIKTRGQQVTLSCSPISGHRSVSWYQQTPGQGLQFLFEYFSETQRNKGNFPGRFSGRQFSNSRSEMNVSTLELGDSALYLCASTNGGGGSYNEQFFGPGTRLTVL.

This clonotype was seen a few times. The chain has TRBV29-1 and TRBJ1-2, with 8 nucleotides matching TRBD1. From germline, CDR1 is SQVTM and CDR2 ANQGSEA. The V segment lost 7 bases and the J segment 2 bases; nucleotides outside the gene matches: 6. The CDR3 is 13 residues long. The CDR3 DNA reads TGCAGCGACGGACAGGGCGGAAACTATGGCTACACCTTC. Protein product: CSDGQGGNYGYTF.

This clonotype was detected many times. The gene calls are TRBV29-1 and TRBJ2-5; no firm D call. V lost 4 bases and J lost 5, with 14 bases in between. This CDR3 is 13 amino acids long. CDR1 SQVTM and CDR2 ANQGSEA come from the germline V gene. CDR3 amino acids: CSVVGAAGETQYF. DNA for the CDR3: TGCAGCGTTGTTGGCGCAGCCGGGGAGACCCAGTACTTC.

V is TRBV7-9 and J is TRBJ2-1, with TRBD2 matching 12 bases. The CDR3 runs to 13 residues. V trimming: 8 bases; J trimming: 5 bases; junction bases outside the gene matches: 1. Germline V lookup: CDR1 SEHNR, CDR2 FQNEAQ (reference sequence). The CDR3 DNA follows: TGTGCCAGCGGACTAGCGGGGAACAATGAGCAGTTCTTC. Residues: CASGLAGNNEQFF.

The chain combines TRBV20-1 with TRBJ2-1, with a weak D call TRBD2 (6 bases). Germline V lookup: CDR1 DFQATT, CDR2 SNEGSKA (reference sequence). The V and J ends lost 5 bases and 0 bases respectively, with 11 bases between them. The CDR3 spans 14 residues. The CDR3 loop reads CSALSGNSYNEQFF. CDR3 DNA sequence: TGCAGTGCTCTTAGCGGAAACTCCTACAATGAGCAGTTCTTC.

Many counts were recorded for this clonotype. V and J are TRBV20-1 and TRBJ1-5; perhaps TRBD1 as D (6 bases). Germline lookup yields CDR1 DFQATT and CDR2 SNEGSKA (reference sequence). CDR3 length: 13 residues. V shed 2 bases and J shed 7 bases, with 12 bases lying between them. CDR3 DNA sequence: TGCAGTGCTAGACGGGGGGCAGAACAGCCCCAGCATTTT. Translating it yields CSARRGAEQPQHF.

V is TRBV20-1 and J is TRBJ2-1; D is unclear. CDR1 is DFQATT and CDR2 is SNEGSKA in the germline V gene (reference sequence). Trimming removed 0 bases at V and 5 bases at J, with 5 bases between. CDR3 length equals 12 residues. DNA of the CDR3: TGCAGTGCTAGAGATCTTCACAATGAGCAGTTCTTC. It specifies CSARDLHNEQFF.

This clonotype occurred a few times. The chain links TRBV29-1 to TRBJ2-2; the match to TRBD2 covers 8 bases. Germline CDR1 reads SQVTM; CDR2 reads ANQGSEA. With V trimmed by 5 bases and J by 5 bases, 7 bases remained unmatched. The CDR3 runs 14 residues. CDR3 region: CSVQRAGGTGELFF. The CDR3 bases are TGCAGCGTTCAGAGGGCGGGAGGAACCGGGGAGCTGTTTTTT.

The CDR3 DNA reads as TGCGCCAGCAGCTGGACTAGCGGGGTGGGTGAGCAGTTCTTC. Translated, it gives CASSWTSGVGEQFF. This chain uses TRBV5-1 with TRBJ2-1; 12 bases align to TRBD2. Looked up from germline, CDR1 is SGHRS and CDR2 is YFSETQ. Germline trimming cut 3 bases from V and 9 bases from J; bases unmatched to any gene: 4. This CDR3 is built from 14 residues. The whole variable domain, filled in from reference TRBV5-1 and TRBJ2-1, reads KAGVTQTPRYLIKTRGQQVTLSCSPISGHRSVSWYQQTPGQGLQFLFEYFSETQRNKGNFPGRFSGRQFSNSRSEMNVSTLELGDSALYLCASSWTSGVGEQFFGPGTRLTVL.

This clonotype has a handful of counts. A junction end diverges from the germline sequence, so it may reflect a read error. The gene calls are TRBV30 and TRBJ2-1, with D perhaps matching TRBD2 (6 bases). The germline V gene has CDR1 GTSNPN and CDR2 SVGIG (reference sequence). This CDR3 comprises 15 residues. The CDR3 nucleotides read TGTGCCTGGAGGGAGGGCCAGGGAAGCTACAGTGAGCAGTTCTTC. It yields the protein CAWREGQGSYSEQFF.

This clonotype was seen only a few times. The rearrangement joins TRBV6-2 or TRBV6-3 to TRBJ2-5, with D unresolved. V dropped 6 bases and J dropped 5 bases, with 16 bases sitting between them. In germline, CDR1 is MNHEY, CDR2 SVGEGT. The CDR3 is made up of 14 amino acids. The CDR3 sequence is CASRRGRLGETQYF. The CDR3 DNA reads TGTGCCAGCAGACGCGGACGGCTAGGGGAGACCCAGTACTTC.

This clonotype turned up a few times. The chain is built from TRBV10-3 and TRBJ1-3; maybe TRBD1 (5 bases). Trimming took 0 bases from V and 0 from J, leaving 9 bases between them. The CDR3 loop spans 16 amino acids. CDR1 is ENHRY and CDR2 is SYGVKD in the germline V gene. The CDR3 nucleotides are TGTGCCATCAGTGAGTCGGGACCGAGCTCTGGAAACACCATATATTTT. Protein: CAISESGPSSGNTIYF.

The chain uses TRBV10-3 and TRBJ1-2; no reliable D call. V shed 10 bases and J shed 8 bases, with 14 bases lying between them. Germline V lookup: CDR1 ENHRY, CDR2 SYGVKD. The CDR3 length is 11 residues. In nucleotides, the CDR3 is TGTGCCACCGCAAACCTAGTCGGCTACACCTTC. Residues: CATANLVGYTF.

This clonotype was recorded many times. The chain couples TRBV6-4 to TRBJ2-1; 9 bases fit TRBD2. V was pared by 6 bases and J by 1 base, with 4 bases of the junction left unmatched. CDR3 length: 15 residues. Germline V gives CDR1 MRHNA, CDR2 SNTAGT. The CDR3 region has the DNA TGTGCCAGCAGCGCTCTAGCGGGGTCCTACAATGAGCAGTTCTTC. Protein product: CASSALAGSYNEQFF.

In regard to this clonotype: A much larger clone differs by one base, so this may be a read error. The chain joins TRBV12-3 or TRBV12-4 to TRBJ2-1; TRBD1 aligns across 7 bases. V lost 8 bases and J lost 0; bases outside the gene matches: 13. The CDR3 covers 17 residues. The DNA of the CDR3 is TGTGCCAGCCCCCCCAACAGGGGTGCTGCCTCCTACAATGAGCAGTTCTTC. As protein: CASPPNRGAASYNEQFF.